The sequence of this T cell receptor beta chain was determined in a study of blood T cell repertoires in COVID-19 (dated by TCRdb to 2018 to 2021). General notes on the study: The collaborator samples originated in the United States, Italy and Spain and spanned the acute and convalescent phases of COVID-19. The material from the prospective study consisted of cDNA or gDNA derived from T cells, B-cell-depleted T cells, or PBMCs. The dataset comprised deeply sampled blood TCRbeta repertoires from subjects exposed to, actively infected with, or recovered from COVID-19. A freely available public database, intended as a resource for researchers studying the immune response to SARS-CoV-2, is where the repertoires were released. Samples were obtained from the ongoing ImmuneRACE study (first 160 participants) and from over 1,000 subjects provided by 6 global collaborators. Nearly every sample came with metadata listing a de-identified subject ID, COVID-19 status, age in years and sex. Where available, HLA class I and class II types were taken from metadata supplied by the sample provider and were not determined by assay-based typing.

From a lookup of the germline V gene (reference sequence), CDR1 and CDR2 are LNHDA and SQIVND. The CDR3 measures 14 amino acids from cysteine to phenylalanine. The read is trimmed to its CDR3 DNA, 42 bases read in frame from base 1. V lost 7 bases and J lost 4 bases, and the count of bases not matched to a germline gene is 8. Collaborating institutions collected whole blood in K2EDTA tubes following their own protocols. Collaborator samples were shipped for TCRbeta analysis as frozen whole blood, isolated PBMCs, or DNA extracted from either sample type. Study-level results and caveats: Clinical and demographic metadata were provided uncurated, with the amount varying by source and participant.

With regard to this clone: This clone's antigen is unknown. No quality values exist for individual bases; no much larger clone is one base distant.

TCRbeta CDR3 regions were amplified from genomic DNA by means of the immunoSEQ Assay, a bias-controlled multiplex PCR. The original pipeline was this. The number of nucleated cells in each sample was estimated from the amplification of reference gene primers within the assay. To quantify the absolute abundance of each unique TCRbeta CDR3 rearrangement, sequence reads were collapsed and filtered. For each sample, productive Simpson clonality was calculated by taking the square root of Simpson's diversity index across productive rearrangements. TCRdb re-hosts the immuneACCESS table, in-frame sequences only. Its copies lack some clones; in the studies checked, an unresolved V gene accounts for under half of them, and the cause for the rest is not known. That table gives V, J and clone size, and the DNA gave D and trimming. Within this sample are approximately 230,000 clones, with around 85% of them counted one time only. The ten largest account for under 4.5% of the sample.

The V and J segments used are TRBV19 and TRBJ1-1, with 8 bases in between that match TRBD1. Sequencing was performed on peripheral blood. This receptor was taken from a woman between 35 and 50 years old with active or convalescent COVID-19. CDR3 loop: CASTLDRVVTEAFF. The DNA is TGTGCCAGTACCCTGGACAGGGTCGTCACTGAAGCTTTCTTT.